The 27 T cell receptor beta chains below come from one sample, sequenced in a study of T cell therapy after organ transplantation. No antigen has been identified for these receptors. Here immunoSEQ multiplex PCR was the method, and the copy in TCRdb shows in-frame clones only, minus some. The data contain 15,000 or so clones, roughly 85% of them singletons. The time point was: 20-29 weeks after completion of therapy. Sequenced material: CD8+ T cells from blood, taken after autologous CMV-specific T cell therapy. The receptors derive from a human patient who had received a solid organ transplant and had CMV disease. Some T cells may be transferred from the graft donor.

The chain has TRBV6-5 and TRBJ2-5; no definite D call. Trimming removed 0 bases from V and 5 bases from J, with 4 bases in between. The CDR3 has 12 amino acids. Germline V lookup: CDR1 MNHEY, CDR2 SVGAGI. The CDR3 DNA reads as TGTGCCAGCAGTTACTCGATGGAGACCCAGTACTTC. It translates to CASSYSMETQYF.

The chain employs TRBV25-1 and TRBJ2-1, with 7 bases aligning to TRBD2. V lost 1 base and J lost 2; bases outside the gene matches: 5. Germline V gene lookup returns CDR1 MGHDK and CDR2 SYGVNS. The CDR3 covers 16 residues. CDR3 sequence (DNA): TGTGCCAGCAGTGAATGGAGGGAGGGCCCCTACAATGAGCAGTTCTTC. This sequence encodes CASSEWREGPYNEQFF.

This clone was recorded once. The rearrangement links TRBV30 to TRBJ2-1, with 8 bases aligning to TRBD1. The CDR3 is made up of 16 amino acids. V lost 3 bases and J lost 7; bases outside the gene matches: 14. The germline CDR1 and CDR2 sequences are GTSNPN and SVGIG (reference sequence). CDR3 sequence (DNA): TGTGCCTGGAGCGTTAAACAGGGGGGATCGGAGAATGAGCAGTTCTTC. Amino acid sequence: CAWSVKQGGSENEQFF. Full variable domain (outside the CDR3, taken from reference TRBV30 and TRBJ2-1): SQTIHQWPATLVQPVGSPLSLECTVEGTSNPNLYWYRQAAGRGLQLLFYSVGIGQISSEVPQNLSASRPQDRQFILSSKKLLLSDSGFYLCAWSVKQGGSENEQFFGPGTRLTVL.

The chain has TRBV4-3 and TRBJ1-3; tentatively, D is TRBD1 (5 bases). The V and J ends lost 0 bases and 0 bases respectively, with 9 bases between them. The CDR3 covers 16 residues. Germline V CDR1 and CDR2: LGHNA, YSLEER. The CDR3 sequence: CASSQDTTGSGNTIYF. In DNA, the CDR3 is TGCGCCAGCAGCCAAGATACTACAGGCTCTGGAAACACCATATATTTT.

J is TRBJ2-3 and V is TRBV15, with TRBD2 matching over 15 bases. The CDR3 is 20 amino acids. Germline-derived CDR1 and CDR2 are LNHNV and YYDKDF (reference sequence). The V gene end was trimmed by 5 bases and the J gene end by 1 base; junction bases not matched to a gene: 13. This chain's CDR3 is CATSAPGLAGGEYGTDTQYF. Written as DNA, the CDR3 is TGTGCCACCAGCGCACCGGGACTAGCGGGAGGAGAGTATGGCACAGATACGCAGTATTTT.

The rearrangement uses TRBV7-9 and TRBJ1-1; 9 nucleotides match TRBD1. This CDR3 is 15 amino acids long. Trimming took 4 bases from V and 5 from J; bases not matched to a gene: 8. The germline gives CDR1 SEHNR, CDR2 FQNEAQ (reference sequence). The CDR3 loop is CASSSQGAIGTEAFF. The CDR3 DNA reads as TGTGCCAGCAGCTCACAGGGGGCAATAGGGACTGAAGCTTTCTTT.

This clone appeared once. This rearrangement joins TRBV27 to TRBJ2-5, with D perhaps TRBD1 (5 bases). The V gene lost 2 bases and the J gene lost 4 bases, with 8 bases spanning the gap. The CDR3 totals 13 residues. Germline CDR1 reads MNHEY; CDR2 reads SMNVEV (reference sequence). The CDR3 nucleotides read TGTGCCAGCAGTTTAGGGCAGGGAGAGACCCAGTACTTC. Protein product: CASSLGQGETQYF.

The rearrangement uses TRBV6-5 and TRBJ2-5, with TRBD2 as a possible D gene (5 bases). CDR1 is MNHEY, CDR2 SVGAGI, per germline. Trimming removed 2 bases at V and 4 bases at J, with 14 bases between. The length of the CDR3 is 15 residues. The CDR3: CASSYAGNRGETQYF. The DNA for the CDR3 is TGTGCCAGCAGTTACGCCGGGAACCGAGGAGAGACCCAGTACTTC.

This chain joins TRBV5-6 and TRBJ1-3; TRBD1 might be the D (6 bases). Germline V lookup: CDR1 SGHDT, CDR2 YYEEEE. This CDR3 contains 17 residues. V lost 4 bases and J lost 4, with 21 bases in between. CDR3 DNA: TGTGCCAGCAGCCTGCACGGGGGCCCCCTAAGGGGAAACACCATATATTTT. This translates into CASSLHGGPLRGNTIYF.

The V and J genes are TRBV6-6 and TRBJ1-2; D may be TRBD1 (5 bases). The CDR3 is 15 amino acids. The V gene's germline CDR1 is MNHNY and CDR2 SVGAGI (reference sequence). Trimming took 0 bases from V and 6 from J, leaving 14 bases between them. The CDR3 here is CASSYSPGGEDGYTF. CDR3 bases: TGTGCCAGCAGTTACTCGCCGGGGGGAGAGGATGGCTACACCTTC.

CDR3 coding DNA: TGTGCCAGCAGCCCCGGACAGGGGCTAATGAGCACTGAAGCTTTCTTT. The encoded protein is CASSPGQGLMSTEAFF. V usage is TRBV9 and J usage is TRBJ1-1, with 9 bases identical to TRBD1. Germline V gives CDR1 SGDLS, CDR2 YYNGEE. This CDR3 region has 16 residues. Trimming removed 4 bases from V and 4 bases from J; junction bases left unmatched: 11.

J is TRBJ1-1 and V is TRBV13; TRBD1 agrees at 7 bases. J was trimmed by 7 bases and V by 0 bases; bases with no gene match: 11. Germline CDR1 PRHDT, CDR2 FYEKMQ (reference sequence). The CDR3 totals 16 residues. This CDR3 is CASSLGLDRPRGEAFF. The CDR3 DNA reads as TGTGCCAGCAGCTTAGGCCTGGACAGGCCAAGGGGTGAAGCTTTCTTT.

The chain uses TRBV7-2 and TRBJ1-1; a weak D match, TRBD1 (5 bases). Trimming removed 5 bases at V and 1 base at J, with 17 bases between. Germline V gives CDR1 SGHTA, CDR2 FQGNSA. The CDR3 totals 16 residues. DNA for the CDR3: TGTGCCAGCAGCCTCGACCGTACAGGACAGAACACTGAAGCTTTCTTT. It codes for CASSLDRTGQNTEAFF.

The chain uses TRBV27 and TRBJ2-2; D not certain. The CDR3 is 17 residues long. Trimming removed 0 bases at V and 4 bases at J, with 15 bases between. CDR1 and CDR2 (germline): MNHEY, SMNVEV (reference sequence). The CDR3 region has the DNA TGTGCCAGCAGTTTATCATCCGGTCCTGGAAGCACCGGGGAGCTGTTTTTT. It codes for CASSLSSGPGSTGELFF.

The chain employs TRBV30 and TRBJ1-2; no reliable D call. V lost 5 bases and J 0 bases, leaving 13 bases between the germline ends. CDR1 and CDR2 from the germline V gene are GTSNPN and SVGIG (reference sequence). This CDR3 comprises 14 residues. The CDR3: CAWSELATNYGYTF. CDR3 coding DNA: TGTGCCTGGTCCGAGTTGGCTACTAACTATGGCTACACCTTC.

The count of this clone is one. The chain employs TRBV7-2 and TRBJ2-2; no clear D gene. V dropped 6 bases and J dropped 0 bases, with 5 bases sitting between them. CDR3 length: 13 amino acids. Germline CDR1 and CDR2: SGHTA and FQGNSA. The CDR3 sequence: CASRTSNTGELFF. CDR3 coding DNA: TGTGCCAGCAGGACATCGAACACCGGGGAGCTGTTTTTT.

V gene TRBV6-4 combines with J gene TRBJ2-1; TRBD1 matches 10 bases. Germline trimming cut 3 bases from V and 8 bases from J; bases unmatched to any gene: 7. This CDR3 comprises 15 residues. Germline V gene sequence: CDR1 MRHNA, CDR2 SNTAGT. The CDR3 is CASSEGDRGGDEQFF. In nucleotides, the CDR3 is TGTGCCAGCAGTGAAGGGGACAGGGGCGGTGATGAGCAGTTCTTC.

The chain links TRBV11-2 to TRBJ2-1; D may be TRBD2 (6 bases). Germline V gives CDR1 SGHAT, CDR2 FQNNGV. V lost 1 base and J 5 bases, leaving 9 bases between the germline ends. This CDR3 region has 14 residues. CDR3 nucleotides: TGTGCCAGCAGCTTAGTACTAGCTGACAATGAGCAGTTCTTC. Its translation is CASSLVLADNEQFF.

This clone was detected once. This sequence joins TRBV13 and TRBJ1-2; the match to TRBD1 covers 11 bases. CDR3 size: 19 residues. The V gene's germline CDR1 is PRHDT and CDR2 FYEKMQ (reference sequence). The V gene end was trimmed by 2 bases and the J gene end by 3 bases; junction bases not matched to a gene: 14. The CDR3, as DNA: TGTGCCAGCAGCTTATCCGCCCAAGGGACAGGGGGTTTCGACTATGGCTACACCTTC. Protein sequence: CASSLSAQGTGGFDYGYTF.

On this clone: A junction boundary mismatches the germline segment, possibly from a read error. The V and J genes are TRBV11-2 and TRBJ2-7; maybe TRBD2 (6 bases). Germline V gene data show CDR1 as SGHAT and CDR2 as FQNNGV. The length of the CDR3 is 12 residues. The CDR3 bases are TGTGCCAGCAGCTTAGGGCACGGGGGACTTGTATTC. This gives the protein CASSLGHGGLVF.

This CDR3 is CASSALAGDQETQYF. The CDR3 nucleotides read TGTGCCAGCAGTGCATTAGCGGGAGACCAAGAGACCCAGTACTTC. The chain employs TRBV6-4 and TRBJ2-5, with 9 bases aligning to TRBD2. The CDR3 loop spans 15 amino acids. Germline V gene data show CDR1 as MRHNA and CDR2 as SNTAGT. Trimming cost V 4 bases and J 0 bases; bases outside gene matches: 3.

V is TRBV7-2 and J is TRBJ2-5, with 7 bases fitting TRBD1. Germline CDR1 reads SGHTA; CDR2 reads FQGNSA. V shed 5 bases and J 5 bases; nucleotides not matched to a gene: 11. CDR3 length: 15 amino acids. Here the CDR3 DNA reads TGTGCCAGCAGCACCGAACAGGGGCTGGGGGAGACCCAGTACTTC. Protein product: CASSTEQGLGETQYF.

V usage is TRBV30 and J usage is TRBJ1-1; D is unclear. The length of the CDR3 is 10 residues. The germline V gene has CDR1 GTSNPN and CDR2 SVGIG (reference sequence). Trimming pared 3 bases from V and 8 bases from J, leaving 7 bases between. CDR3: CAWRRIEAFF. CDR3 nucleotide sequence: TGTGCCTGGAGGAGGATAGAAGCTTTCTTT.

This rearrangement joins TRBV5-5 to TRBJ2-7; 7 bases map to TRBD2. The junction had 11 bases not matched to a gene; V was cut back by 2 bases and J by 6 bases. The germline gives CDR1 SGHKS, CDR2 YYEKEE (reference sequence). The length of the CDR3 is 15 residues. In DNA form, the CDR3 reads TGTGCCAGCAGCTTTTTCGGGGGGTCTGTCGGCGAGCAGTACTTC. Residues: CASSFFGGSVGEQYF.

The gene calls are TRBV4-3 and TRBJ1-2; D might be TRBD1 (6 bases). Germline loops: CDR1 LGHNA, CDR2 YSLEER. The CDR3 runs 15 residues. V lost 0 bases, J lost 6 bases, and 14 bases lay in between. In DNA form, the CDR3 reads TGCGCCAGCAGCCAAGATTGGACAGCCTCGGATGGCTACACCTTC. Amino acid sequence: CASSQDWTASDGYTF.

The chain combines TRBV6-4 with TRBJ1-5; the match to TRBD1 covers 10 bases. This CDR3 is 15 amino acids long. The ends lost 2 bases at V and 2 bases at J; junction bases unmatched: 0. Germline V gene data show CDR1 as MRHNA and CDR2 as SNTAGT. The CDR3 bases are TGTGCCAGCAGTGACGGGACAGGGGGCAATCAGCCCCAGCATTTT. This translates into CASSDGTGGNQPQHF.

Concerning this clone itself: A junction end diverges from the germline sequence, so it may reflect a read error. The CDR3 sequence: CASSPLGQHGAYEQCF. The CDR3 DNA follows: TGTGCCAGCAGCCCCCTCGGACAGCACGGGGCCTACGAACAGTGCTTC. The chain has TRBV4-2 and TRBJ2-7; a possible D gene is TRBD1 (6 bases). The CDR3 is 16 amino acids. Germline V gene data show CDR1 as LGHNA and CDR2 as YNFKEQ.